The 7 T cell receptor beta chains presented below share a single source sample, sequenced in a study of response to subunit inactivated influenza vaccine. TCRdb redid the calling of the RT-PCR reads with MiXCR, one entry per CDR3 protein. Of hundreds of thousands of distinct CDR3 sequences listed, approximately 7.6% are singletons. The sequences come from PBMCs from blood, collected less than 30 months after vaccination. These receptor sequences come from a man between 50 and 70 years old who received an inactivated influenza vaccine.

This clonotype was recorded at least ten times. The chain carries TRBV5-5 and TRBJ1-3; D uncertain. From germline, CDR1 is SGHKS and CDR2 YYEKEE (reference sequence). The CDR3 consists of 16 residues. V shed 0 bases and J shed 0 bases, with 10 bases lying between them. CDR3 amino acids: CASSLDPLISGNTIYF. The CDR3 bases are TGTGCCAGCAGCTTGGATCCTTTGATCTCTGGAAACACCATATATTTT.

As concerns this clonotype: One junction end does not reproduce the germline sequence, and a read error may be involved. The chain couples TRBV7-9 to TRBJ1-2, with D unresolved. The CDR3 loop spans 12 amino acids. CDR1 is SEHNR, CDR2 FQNEAQ, per germline (reference sequence). The CDR3 is CATSFSGDGYTF. CDR3 in DNA: TGTGCCACCAGCTTCTCCGGTGATGGCTACACCTTC. Full variable domain (rest looked up from reference TRBV7-9 and TRBJ1-2): DTGVSQNPRHKITKRGQNVTFRCDPISEHNRLYWYRQTLGQGPEFLTYFQNEAQLEKSRLLSDRFSAERPKGSFSTLEIQRTEQGDSAMYLCATSFSGDGYTFGSGTRLTVV.

This clonotype has at least ten counts. The chain recombines TRBV4-1 with TRBJ1-4; D gene unclear. In germline, CDR1 is MGHRA, CDR2 YSYEKL. This CDR3 is 13 amino acids long. V lost 6 bases to trimming and J lost 6 bases, with 11 bases between them. This CDR3 reads CASRPTAHEKLFF. In nucleotides, the CDR3 is TGCGCCAGCAGACCCACCGCGCATGAAAAACTGTTTTTT.

The table lists this clonotype with a few counts. The chain couples TRBV5-6 to TRBJ2-1; 11 bases are shared with TRBD2. V dropped 6 bases and J dropped 5; count of bases not matched to a gene: 10. The germline CDR1 and CDR2 sequences are SGHDT and YYEEEE. The CDR3 loop spans 16 amino acids. In DNA, the CDR3 is TGTGCCAGCACCCCGGGTACTAGCGGGAGCCACAATGAGCAGTTCTTC. This encodes CASTPGTSGSHNEQFF.

This clonotype showed up just a few times. The V and J genes are TRBV24-1 and TRBJ2-7; no clear D. The CDR3 loop spans 12 amino acids. Trimming stripped 9 bases from V and 2 bases from J, with 10 bases between. Germline V lookup: CDR1 KGHDR, CDR2 SFDVKD. CDR3 loop: CATPVRPYEQYF. The CDR3 coding sequence is TGTGCCACCCCGGTTCGTCCCTACGAGCAGTACTTC.

This clonotype showed up just a few times. The chain uses TRBV6-4 and TRBJ2-5, with D possibly TRBD2 on 6 matching bases. The CDR3 sequence is 13 residues long. Germline V CDR1 and CDR2: MRHNA, SNTAGT. Trimming took 4 bases from V and 7 from J, leaving 13 bases between them. The CDR3 DNA is TGTGCCAGCAGTGCTCAGGTGGGAGGGACCCAGTACTTC. Residues: CASSAQVGGTQYF.

This clonotype occurred many times. The J gene is TRBJ1-1, the V gene TRBV2, with unresolved D. The CDR3 is made up of 13 amino acids. Germline CDR1 reads SNHLY; CDR2 reads FYNNEI. V was pared by 6 bases and J by 7 bases, with 15 bases between. In nucleotides, the CDR3 is TGTGCCAGCAGCCCCGCCAGGACCAGTGAAGCTTTCTTT. This sequence encodes CASSPARTSEAFF.